The next 9 T cell receptor beta chains were all read from a single sample in a study of HIV-infected patients and healthy controls. Alpha and beta constant-region primers primed reverse transcription of 400 to 500 ng RNA. Separate chain-specific third strand synthesis with multiplexing indices produced the alpha and beta libraries. A single record per CDR3 protein comes from TCRdb applying MiXCR to the 5' RACE reads. The sample shows several thousand distinct CDR3 sequences, approximately 7.6% of them seen only once. No cell fractionation was done, so the repertoire covers all unsorted peripheral blood T cells. The sequencing here drew on blood, taken before antiretroviral therapy. These receptors were taken from an adult with HIV infection. The donor label of this sample is uncertain.

This clonotype is medium-sized within its sample. This chain links TRBV18 with TRBJ1-2, with 9 bases identical to TRBD1. This CDR3 region has 16 residues. Germline lookup yields CDR1 KGHSH and CDR2 LQKENI. Trimming took 3 bases from V and 7 from J; bases not matched to a gene: 12. CDR3 DNA sequence: TGTGCCAGCTCACCTGATAACAGGGGGCCGGAATTTGGCTACACCTTC. The encoded protein is CASSPDNRGPEFGYTF.

Ten or more counts support this clonotype. The chain carries TRBV20-1 and TRBJ1-5; D is ambiguous. Trimming stripped 1 base from V and 5 bases from J, with 9 bases between. The CDR3 spans 13 residues. Looked up from germline, CDR1 is DFQATT and CDR2 is SNEGSKA (reference sequence). In nucleotides, the CDR3 is TGCAGTGCTAGAGCGGGTTCCTATCAGCCCCAGCATTTT. It specifies CSARAGSYQPQHF.

This clonotype was detected ten times or more. This chain uses TRBV29-1 with TRBJ2-2, with TRBD1 identical over 7 bases. Germline assignment: CDR1 SQVTM and CDR2 ANQGSEA. CDR3 size: 15 residues. V shed 1 base, J shed 4 bases, and the junction held 6 bases outside the gene matches. In DNA, the CDR3 is TGCAGCGTTGAAGGACAGGGTTTAAGCACCGGGGAGCTGTTTTTT. It specifies CSVEGQGLSTGELFF.

This clonotype was picked up a small number of times. The chain is built from TRBV18 and TRBJ1-6, with D unresolved. V was clipped by 6 bases and J by 7 bases, with 19 bases between them. CDR1 KGHSH and CDR2 LQKENI come from the germline V gene. The CDR3 is made up of 16 amino acids. CDR3 loop: CASSFRAGGENSPLHF. The DNA for the CDR3 is TGTGCCAGCTCGTTTCGGGCGGGCGGAGAGAATTCACCCCTCCACTTT.

This clonotype has more than one count but fewer than ten. The chain carries TRBV6-5 and TRBJ1-5; possibly TRBD1 for D (5 bases). Germline V gives CDR1 MNHEY, CDR2 SVGAGI. The CDR3 totals 15 residues. Deletions cut 6 bases from V and 2 bases from J, with 14 bases between. The CDR3 DNA reads TGTGCCAGCAGCACGGGGGGGATCGGCAATCAGCCCCAGCATTTT. Translated, it gives CASSTGGIGNQPQHF.

This clonotype was seen many times. The rearrangement uses TRBV18 and TRBJ1-4, with D tentatively TRBD1 (5 bases). Germline CDR1 KGHSH, CDR2 LQKENI. This CDR3 has 14 residues. Trimming pared 0 bases from V and 7 bases from J, leaving 9 bases between. The CDR3 loop is CASSPPAGGEKLFF. Written as DNA, the CDR3 is TGTGCCAGCTCACCACCGGCTGGGGGTGAAAAACTGTTTTTT.

V gene TRBV7-8 combines with J gene TRBJ2-2; possible D gene TRBD2, 5 bases. Germline V lookup: CDR1 SGHVS, CDR2 FQNEAQ. Trimming pared 1 base from V and 5 bases from J, leaving 14 bases between. The CDR3 runs to 16 residues. The CDR3 DNA reads as TGTGCCAGCAGCTTAGAAGGTGGGAGAGGGACCGGGGAGCTGTTTTTT. It specifies CASSLEGGRGTGELFF. The whole variable domain, filled in from reference TRBV7-8 and TRBJ2-2, reads GAGVSQSPRYKVAKRGQDVALRCDPISGHVSLFWYQQALGQGPEFLTYFQNEAQLDKSGLPSDRFFAERPEGSVSTLKIQRTQQEDSAVYLCASSLEGGRGTGELFFGEGSRLTVL.

V usage is TRBV6-6 and J usage is TRBJ1-1, with D possibly matching TRBD1 (6 bases). The germline gives CDR1 MNHNY, CDR2 SVGAGI (reference sequence). The CDR3 totals 14 residues. The V end lost 4 bases, the J end lost 1 base, and 10 bases lay between the germline ends. This chain's CDR3 is CASSSTGKNTEAFF. The CDR3, as DNA: TGTGCCAGCAGTTCCACAGGGAAGAACACTGAAGCTTTCTTT.

This clonotype was counted at least ten times. The CDR3 reads CASSIIGGQSNQPQHF. CDR3 DNA sequence: TGTGCCAGTAGTATCATCGGGGGTCAGAGCAATCAGCCCCAGCATTTT. The genes are TRBV19 and TRBJ1-5, with a possible D match to TRBD1 (5 bases). CDR1 is LNHDA and CDR2 is SQIVND in the germline V gene (reference sequence). This CDR3 has 16 residues. V lost 3 bases and J lost 1, with 13 bases in between. The variable domain in full, with the rest retrieved from reference TRBV19 and TRBJ1-5, is DGGITQSPKYLFRKEGQNVTLSCEQNLNHDAMYWYRQDPGQGLRLIYYSQIVNDFQKGDIAEGYSVSREKKESFPLTVTSAQKNPTAFYLCASSIIGGQSNQPQHFGDGTRLSIL.